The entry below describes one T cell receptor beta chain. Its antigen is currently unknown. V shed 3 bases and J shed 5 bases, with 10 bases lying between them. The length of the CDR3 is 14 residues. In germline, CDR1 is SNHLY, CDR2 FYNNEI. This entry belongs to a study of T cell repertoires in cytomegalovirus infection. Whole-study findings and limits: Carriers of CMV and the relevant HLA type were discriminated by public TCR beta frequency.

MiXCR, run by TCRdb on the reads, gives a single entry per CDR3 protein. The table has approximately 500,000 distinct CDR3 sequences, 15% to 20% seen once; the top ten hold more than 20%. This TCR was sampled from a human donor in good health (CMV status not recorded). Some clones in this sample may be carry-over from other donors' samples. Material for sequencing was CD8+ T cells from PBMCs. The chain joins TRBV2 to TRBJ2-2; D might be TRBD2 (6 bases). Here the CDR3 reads CASSDGGTTGELFF. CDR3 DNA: TGTGCCAGCAGTGATGGGGGGACGACCGGGGAGCTGTTTTTT.